This TCR beta chain was identified in a study of technical replicates of blood from several donors. TCRdb's table, derived via immunoSEQ multiplex PCR, lists solely in-frame clones and lacks some. This table holds some 81,000 clones, roughly nine tenths found once. V trimming: 5 bases; J trimming: 3 bases; junction bases outside the gene matches: 7. The CDR3 consists of 15 residues. The germline V gene has CDR1 SEHNR and CDR2 FQNEAQ (reference sequence). This clone was counted between two and nine times. The chain employs TRBV7-9 and TRBJ2-4; TRBD2 agrees at 7 bases. The sequence derives from a human donor in good health. The sequenced sample was T cells isolated from PBMCs. CDR3 nucleotide sequence: TGTGCCAGCAGCCCTAGCGGCCAGAACAAAAACATTCAGTACTTC. It translates to CASSPSGQNKNIQYF.